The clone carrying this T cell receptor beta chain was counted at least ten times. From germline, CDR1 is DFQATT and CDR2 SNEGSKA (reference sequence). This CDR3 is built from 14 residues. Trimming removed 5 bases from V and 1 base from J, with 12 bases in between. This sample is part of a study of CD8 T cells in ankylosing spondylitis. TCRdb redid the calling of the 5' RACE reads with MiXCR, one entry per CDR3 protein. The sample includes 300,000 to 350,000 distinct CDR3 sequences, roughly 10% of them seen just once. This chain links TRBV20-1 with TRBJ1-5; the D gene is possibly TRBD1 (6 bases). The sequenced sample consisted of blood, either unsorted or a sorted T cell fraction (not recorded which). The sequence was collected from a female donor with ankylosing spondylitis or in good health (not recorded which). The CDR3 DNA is TGCAGTGCTTCCCGGGACACCAGCAATCAGCCCCAGCATTTT. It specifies CSASRDTSNQPQHF.